These 15 T cell receptor beta chains were all obtained from the same sample, sequenced in a study of CD8+ T cells in alopecia areata. Reverse transcribed after extraction, RNA yielded cDNA as the sequencing template. Sequencing was performed with immunoSEQ multiplex PCR; in TCRdb, only in-frame clones are kept and a portion is missing. The table records around 120,000 clones, about 51% of them present only once. Sample: NKG2D-low CD8+ T cells sorted from blood. The receptors originated from a human donor with alopecia areata.

This clone appeared a few times. This chain links TRBV29-1 with TRBJ2-1; perhaps D is TRBD1 or TRBD2 (5 bases each). V dropped 7 bases and J dropped 2 bases, with 15 bases sitting between them. This CDR3 comprises 14 residues. Germline V gene lookup returns CDR1 SQVTM and CDR2 ANQGSEA. The CDR3 bases are TGCAGCGCGAGGGGAGCGCCCACCTACAATGAGCAGTTCTTC. Translating it yields CSARGAPTYNEQFF.

The chain recombines TRBV4-1 with TRBJ2-5; D is undetermined. The germline gives CDR1 MGHRA, CDR2 YSYEKL. This CDR3 is built from 15 residues. The V end was cut by 0 bases, the J end by 5 bases, with 13 bases between. Here the CDR3 reads CASSQEFPPLETQYF. DNA of the CDR3: TGCGCCAGCAGCCAAGAATTCCCGCCGTTGGAGACCCAGTACTTC.

This clone was recorded a few times. V gene TRBV28 combines with J gene TRBJ2-1; D possibly uses TRBD1 or TRBD2 (5 bases each). The V end was cut by 5 bases, the J end by 0 bases, with 11 bases between. The germline CDR1 and CDR2 sequences are MDHEN and SYDVKM. The CDR3 consists of 15 residues. This CDR3 reads CASSGDRSSYNEQFF. CDR3 DNA: TGTGCCAGCAGTGGGGACCGGAGCTCCTACAATGAGCAGTTCTTC. The full variable domain, in which reference TRBV28 and TRBJ2-1 provide the parts outside the CDR3, is DVKVTQSSRYLVKRTGEKVFLECVQDMDHENMFWYRQDPGLGLRLIYFSYDVKMKEKGDIPEGYSVSREKKERFSLILESASTNQTSMYLCASSGDRSSYNEQFFGPGTRLTVL.

The chain employs TRBV30 and TRBJ2-1; 7 bases are a match to TRBD1. CDR3 size: 15 residues. The germline V gene encodes CDR1 GTSNPN and CDR2 SVGIG (reference sequence). Losses at the gene ends were 5 bases for V and 1 base for J; bases not matched to a gene: 8. This CDR3 is CAWVSPGQSYNEQFF. CDR3 sequence (DNA): TGTGCCTGGGTGAGTCCGGGACAGTCCTACAATGAGCAGTTCTTC. The complete variable domain, with remaining parts taken from reference TRBV30 and TRBJ2-1, reads SQTIHQWPATLVQPVGSPLSLECTVEGTSNPNLYWYRQAAGRGLQLLFYSVGIGQISSEVPQNLSASRPQDRQFILSSKKLLLSDSGFYLCAWVSPGQSYNEQFFGPGTRLTVL.

This rearrangement joins TRBV25-1 to TRBJ2-7; 9 nucleotides line up with TRBD1. The CDR3 covers 11 residues. The V gene's germline CDR1 is MGHDK and CDR2 SYGVNS. The ends lost 8 bases at V and 4 bases at J; junction bases unmatched: 0. CDR3 sequence reads: CASGQGYEQYF. The CDR3 nucleotides are TGTGCCAGCGGACAGGGGTACGAGCAGTACTTC.

The V and J genes are TRBV29-1 and TRBJ2-1, with 9 bases fitting TRBD1. The CDR3 contains 14 residues. Looked up from germline, CDR1 is SQVTM and CDR2 is ANQGSEA. J was trimmed by 8 bases and V by 4 bases; bases with no gene match: 9. CDR3 in DNA: TGCAGCGTTGGGGGACAGGGTAGGGTGGATGAGCAGTTCTTC. Translation: CSVGGQGRVDEQFF.

V gene TRBV30 combines with J gene TRBJ1-2; D might be TRBD1 (5 bases). The germline gives CDR1 GTSNPN, CDR2 SVGIG (reference sequence). Trimming took 6 bases from V and 6 from J, leaving 17 bases between them. This CDR3 has 13 residues. CDR3 sequence (DNA): TGTGCCTGCCACCCTTTGGGGGGTGATGGCTACACCTTC. It translates to CACHPLGGDGYTF.

This clone came up a few times. V usage is TRBV28 and J usage is TRBJ1-5; possible D gene TRBD1, 5 bases. The CDR3 length is 14 residues. CDR1 is MDHEN and CDR2 is SYDVKM in the germline V gene. V dropped 3 bases and J dropped 4 bases, with 10 bases sitting between them. CDR3 bases: TGTGCCAGCAGTTTTCCGAGGGGAAATCAGCCCCAGCATTTT. Translating it yields CASSFPRGNQPQHF.

The chain joins TRBV20-1 to TRBJ2-1; D is unclear. This CDR3 has 11 residues. In germline, CDR1 is DFQATT, CDR2 SNEGSKA (reference sequence). Trimming stripped 5 bases from V and 5 bases from J, with 7 bases between. The chain's CDR3 is CSAGYDNEQFF. DNA of the CDR3: TGCAGTGCTGGATATGACAATGAGCAGTTCTTC.

This clone was picked up a small number of times. The chain joins TRBV5-1 to TRBJ2-7; D may be TRBD1 (5 bases). Germline V gives CDR1 SGHRS, CDR2 YFSETQ. The CDR3 has 14 amino acids. Trimming cost V 0 bases and J 0 bases, with 7 bases left between them. The CDR3 is CASSLEDSSYEQYF. The CDR3 DNA reads as TGCGCCAGCAGCTTGGAAGACAGCTCCTACGAGCAGTACTTC. The whole variable domain, remainder taken from reference TRBV5-1 and TRBJ2-7, is KAGVTQTPRYLIKTRGQQVTLSCSPISGHRSVSWYQQTPGQGLQFLFEYFSETQRNKGNFPGRFSGRQFSNSRSEMNVSTLELGDSALYLCASSLEDSSYEQYFGPGTRLTVT.

This clone was seen only a few times. V usage is TRBV28 and J usage is TRBJ1-1; D call uncertain. V was shortened by 2 bases and J by 4 bases, with 8 bases between the two germline ends. CDR3 length: 13 amino acids. Germline values: CDR1 MDHEN, CDR2 SYDVKM. This CDR3 is CASSLGRTTEAFF. The CDR3 DNA follows: TGTGCCAGCAGTTTAGGGCGGACCACTGAAGCTTTCTTT.

The rearrangement joins TRBV30 to TRBJ1-2; the match to TRBD1 covers 7 bases. Germline CDR1 is GTSNPN and CDR2 is SVGIG (reference sequence). CDR3 size: 11 residues. With V trimmed by 8 bases and J by 8 bases, 8 bases remained unmatched. The CDR3 reads CAGPTGVGYTF. The DNA of the CDR3 is TGTGCCGGCCCCACAGGGGTCGGCTACACCTTC.

V usage is TRBV28 and J usage is TRBJ2-7; D is ambiguous. Germline V lookup: CDR1 MDHEN, CDR2 SYDVKM. Between the trimmed V and J ends, which lost 4 bases and 0 bases, there was a span of 4 bases. The CDR3 length is 12 residues. The CDR3 DNA reads TGTGCCAGCAGTTCCACCTCCTACGAGCAGTACTTC. Translating it yields CASSSTSYEQYF.

This clone was counted between two and nine times. The chain combines TRBV25-1 with TRBJ2-1; TRBD1 is a possible D gene (6 bases). V was cut by 0 bases and J by 9 bases, with 12 bases left in between. The CDR3 spans 14 residues. Germline lookup yields CDR1 MGHDK and CDR2 SYGVNS. DNA of the CDR3: TGTGCCAGCAGTGAATATAATGGGGGCAGTGAGCAGTTCTTC. Amino acid sequence: CASSEYNGGSEQFF.

Only a few counts were recorded for this clone. The V call is TRBV29-1, the J call TRBJ2-1; 7 bases fit TRBD1. The ends lost 1 base at V and 6 bases at J; junction bases unmatched: 9. Germline assignment: CDR1 SQVTM and CDR2 ANQGSEA. The CDR3 contains 15 residues. CDR3 in DNA: TGCAGCGTTGAAGGCGAGCCAGGGGGTCGCAATGAGCAGTTCTTC. Protein sequence: CSVEGEPGGRNEQFF.